This T cell receptor beta chain is drawn from a study of blood T cell repertoires in COVID-19. The junction had 11 bases not matched to a gene; V was cut back by 0 bases and J by 1 base. Per the germline V gene, CDR1 is SGDLS and CDR2 is YYNGEE. This CDR3 is 19 amino acids long. TCRdb keeps only in-frame clones here, not all; method: immunoSEQ multiplex PCR. The sample lists 60,000 to 70,000 clones, around 88% seen once, with 16% in the top ten. During active infection, Seattle patients enrolled and were then monitored through disease. The TCR originated in a man aged 35 to 55 with COVID-19, enrolled during active disease. Sequences were obtained from peripheral blood. The genes are TRBV9 and TRBJ2-5, with TRBD2 matching over 11 bases. The CDR3 region is CASSVARGLAGVVQETQYF. The CDR3 region has the DNA TGTGCCAGCAGCGTAGCCAGAGGACTAGCGGGTGTAGTCCAAGAGACCCAGTACTTC.